These 18 T cell receptor beta chains share one sample of origin, sequenced in a study of cytomegalovirus exposure and HLA in healthy donors. Amplification used 60 Vbeta primers and 13 Jbeta primers. Here immunoSEQ multiplex PCR was the method, and the copy in TCRdb shows in-frame clones only, minus some. The top ten hold more than 6.5% of the sample, which has about 150,000 clones, 65% to 90% seen once. Sequenced material: PBMCs. All receptors come from a woman aged 50 to 65 in good health and CMV-seropositive.

This rearrangement joins TRBV9 to TRBJ2-7; 7 positions match TRBD1. This CDR3 has 15 amino acids. V lost 2 bases, J lost 6 bases, and 11 bases stayed unmatched. Germline V gene lookup returns CDR1 SGDLS and CDR2 YYNGEE. CDR3 DNA sequence: TGTGCCAGCAGCGTTGGGACAGCCCCAGGTTTCGAGCAGTACTTC. Encoded protein: CASSVGTAPGFEQYF.

In regard to this clone: Other DNA sequences in this specimen translate into the identical CDR3. V is TRBV5-1 and J is TRBJ1-1, with D uncertain. The V end lost 0 bases, the J end lost 1 base, and 7 bases lay between the germline ends. The germline V gene encodes CDR1 SGHRS and CDR2 YFSETQ. The CDR3 covers 14 residues. Written as DNA, the CDR3 is TGCGCCAGCAGCTTGGAAGGAGGGAACACTGAAGCTTTCTTT. Translating gives CASSLEGGNTEAFF.

The gene calls are TRBV5-1 and TRBJ2-3; TRBD1 matches at 9 bases. V was clipped by 7 bases and J by 2 bases; unmatched bases: 8. The CDR3 is 15 amino acids. Germline assignment: CDR1 SGHRS and CDR2 YFSETQ. The CDR3 spells CASRRQGELTDTQYF. CDR3 nucleotide sequence: TGCGCCAGCCGCAGACAGGGGGAACTCACAGATACGCAGTATTTT.

V gene TRBV29-1 combines with J gene TRBJ2-1; 8 bases line up with TRBD1. V shed 0 bases and J 7 bases; nucleotides not matched to a gene: 5. CDR1 SQVTM and CDR2 ANQGSEA come from the germline V gene. This CDR3 is built from 14 residues. CDR3 amino acids: CSVEDQGALNEQFF. CDR3 DNA: TGCAGCGTTGAAGATCAGGGGGCGCTGAATGAGCAGTTCTTC.

Regarding this clone: The same CDR3 arises from other DNA sequences in this sample as well. The chain couples TRBV7-2 to TRBJ1-3; the D is unclear. The germline V and J ends were trimmed by 1 base and 0 bases, with 7 bases remaining between them. Germline V gene sequence: CDR1 SGHTA, CDR2 FQGNSA. The CDR3 loop spans 15 amino acids. The CDR3 DNA follows: TGTGCCAGCAGCTTAGACCCGGGCTCTGGAAACACCATATATTTT. Its protein product is CASSLDPGSGNTIYF.

This chain connects TRBV27 to TRBJ2-7; the D gene is possibly TRBD2 (5 bases). Trimming shortened V by 5 bases and J by 0 bases, and 14 bases separated the two germline ends. The CDR3 extends over 15 amino acids. Germline CDR1 and CDR2: MNHEY and SMNVEV (reference sequence). DNA for the CDR3: TGTGCCAGCAGTAGTAGCGCCGCCAGCTCCTACGAGCAGTACTTC. Amino acids: CASSSSAASSYEQYF.

This clone was observed a single time. The rearrangement uses TRBV9 and TRBJ1-1; no definite D call. Germline values: CDR1 SGDLS, CDR2 YYNGEE. The CDR3 consists of 14 residues. Trimming pared 1 base from V and 1 base from J, leaving 8 bases between. The CDR3, as DNA: TGTGCCAGCAGCGTATCGAGGGCGAACACTGAAGCTTTCTTT. Residues: CASSVSRANTEAFF.

This clone showed up just a few times. The chain uses TRBV10-1 and TRBJ2-3; 10 bases fit TRBD1. The CDR3 consists of 15 residues. The J segment lost 6 bases and the V segment lost 2 bases, leaving 5 bases of the junction unmatched. The germline V gene has CDR1 WNHNN and CDR2 SYGVQD (reference sequence). In DNA, the CDR3 is TGCGCCAGCAGTGAGGGACAGGGGGATTCCGATACGCAGTATTTT. This codes for CASSEGQGDSDTQYF.

The chain joins TRBV29-1 to TRBJ1-5; the match to TRBD1 covers 7 bases. Per germline, CDR1 SQVTM and CDR2 ANQGSEA. The ends lost 6 bases at V and 6 bases at J; junction bases unmatched: 11. The CDR3 sequence is 14 residues long. The CDR3: CSVATGATGQPQHF. The CDR3 nucleotides are TGCAGCGTCGCTACAGGGGCGACAGGTCAGCCCCAGCATTTT.

The chain combines TRBV5-1 with TRBJ2-7; 7 positions match TRBD1. The germline V gene has CDR1 SGHRS and CDR2 YFSETQ. The CDR3 contains 15 residues. V was pared by 4 bases and J by 1 base, with 8 bases of the junction left unmatched. The CDR3 loop is CASSPGYRGSYEQYF. The CDR3 region has the DNA TGCGCCAGCAGCCCGGGGTACAGGGGATCCTACGAGCAGTACTTC.

Points on this clone: The junction does not match germline at one end; this may be a read error. The chain is built from TRBV6-5 and TRBJ1-1; D is unclear. This CDR3 region has 13 residues. Germline V gene sequence: CDR1 MNHEY, CDR2 SVGAGI. DNA for the CDR3: TGTGCCAGCAGTGAGACTATTTCGACTGAGGCTTTCTTT. Its protein product is CASSETISTEAFF.

V is TRBV2 and J is TRBJ1-1; 9 bases align to TRBD1. CDR1 and CDR2 (germline): SNHLY, FYNNEI. Trimming cost V 5 bases and J 7 bases; bases outside gene matches: 2. This CDR3 contains 12 residues. The CDR3 here is CASSSDRGEAFF. CDR3 nucleotides: TGTGCCAGCAGTTCGGACAGGGGTGAAGCTTTCTTT.

The genes are TRBV6-6 and TRBJ2-7, with 9 nucleotides matching TRBD1. Germline V gives CDR1 MNHNY, CDR2 SVGAGI (reference sequence). The CDR3 consists of 13 residues. CDR3 coding DNA: TGTGCAGCCAAACAGGGGGCGGACTACGAGCAGTACTTC. This sequence encodes CAAKQGADYEQYF.

This chain links TRBV2 with TRBJ1-6; D uncertain. Trimming took 8 bases from V and 4 from J, leaving 9 bases between them. The CDR3 spans 13 residues. The germline gives CDR1 SNHLY, CDR2 FYNNEI. The CDR3 protein is CASFRQYNSPLHF. As DNA, the CDR3 is TGTGCCAGCTTTCGTCAGTATAATTCACCCCTCCACTTT.

With regard to this clone: This sample also contains other DNA sequences that code for the same CDR3. J is TRBJ1-1 and V is TRBV29-1; D is uncertain. Germline V gene lookup returns CDR1 SQVTM and CDR2 ANQGSEA. V lost 5 bases, J lost 0 bases, and 4 bases lay in between. This CDR3 is 11 amino acids long. The CDR3 DNA reads TGCAGCGTTTCAATGAACACTGAAGCTTTCTTT. Translating it yields CSVSMNTEAFF. Complete variable domain (other parts from reference TRBV29-1 and TRBJ1-1): SAVISQKPSRDICQRGTSLTIQCQVDSQVTMMFWYRQQPGQSLTLIATANQGSEATYESGFVIDKFPISRPNLTFSTLTVSNMSPEDSSIYLCSVSMNTEAFFGQGTRLTVV.

A note on this clone: Other DNA sequences from this sample encode an identical CDR3 as well. The V and J genes are TRBV11-2 and TRBJ2-3, with D unclear. The CDR3 length is 13 residues. CDR1 and CDR2 from the germline V gene are SGHAT and FQNNGV. Trimming removed 5 bases from V and 2 bases from J, with 8 bases in between. CDR3 in DNA: TGTGCCAGCAGCCCCGGTATCACAGATACGCAGTATTTT. The encoded protein is CASSPGITDTQYF.

This clone appeared a few times. The DNA for the CDR3 is TGTGCCAGCAGTTACCTTTCCCATTACAGGGATGACACCGGGGAGCTGTTTTTT. This gives the protein CASSYLSHYRDDTGELFF. The J gene is TRBJ2-2, the V gene TRBV27; possible D gene TRBD1, 6 bases. The CDR3 runs to 18 residues. Germline V CDR1 and CDR2: MNHEY, SMNVEV (reference sequence). Trimming stripped 4 bases from V and 3 bases from J, with 21 bases between.

The V and J genes are TRBV20-1 and TRBJ2-7; no clear D. Trimming took off 2 bases at V and 7 bases at J, with 9 bases between the two ends. There are 11 residues in the CDR3. Germline V gene lookup returns CDR1 DFQATT and CDR2 SNEGSKA (reference sequence). The CDR3 bases are TGCAGTGCTAGATCAAAGCGAGAGCAGTACTTC. This sequence encodes CSARSKREQYF.